This T cell receptor (beta chain) was sequenced in a study of regulatory T cells. The V and J ends lost 4 bases and 3 bases respectively, with 13 bases between them. The CDR3 covers 15 residues. CDR1 is MGHRA, CDR2 YSYEKL, per germline. Amplification used 52 TRBV primers and 13 TRBJ primers. Measured with immunoSEQ multiplex PCR; TCRdb has only the in-frame clones, and not every one. This table has 20,000 to 25,000 clones, 93% appearing once. Sequenced material: CD8+ T cells sorted from blood. This TCR came from a child aged 2 to 10 with CD3G deficiency. The gene calls are TRBV4-1 and TRBJ1-3; a weak D match, TRBD1 (5 bases). The DNA of the CDR3 is TGCGCCAGCAGCCTCGATCCGGGGGATGGAAACACCATATATTTT. Encoded protein: CASSLDPGDGNTIYF.